This TCR beta chain derives from a study of T cell repertoires in cytomegalovirus infection. Study-wide points: The ex vivo response was dominated by HLA-C-restricted CMV-specific TCR beta clonotypes.

V lost 5 bases, J lost 2 bases, and 12 bases lay in between. The CDR3 totals 13 residues. Per germline, CDR1 SQVTM and CDR2 ANQGSEA. TCRdb passed the reads through MiXCR, listing each CDR3 protein once. This table has about 230,000 distinct CDR3 sequences, under 8.5% appearing once. A word on this clonotype: As yet, its antigen is unknown.

The sequenced sample was PBMCs. This receptor was identified in a human donor in good health (CMV status not recorded). Some clones in this sample may be carry-over from other donors' samples. V is TRBV29-1 and J is TRBJ1-1; D gene unclear. The CDR3 DNA follows: TGCAGCGTTCACAACACCCTTAACACTGAAGCTTTCTTT. It is translated as CSVHNTLNTEAFF.